The 20 T cell receptor beta chains below were found in one sample sequenced in a study of cytomegalovirus exposure and HLA in healthy donors. A multiplex PCR was run with 60 Vbeta primers and 13 Jbeta primers. Assay: immunoSEQ multiplex PCR; the TCRdb copy retains only in-frame clones and omits some. The sample includes about 140,000 clones, 80% to 90% of them seen just once. The sample taken for sequencing was PBMCs. The receptor set was obtained from a woman in her thirties or forties in good health and CMV-seropositive.

This clone has only one observation. This chain uses TRBV18 with TRBJ1-2; D is uncertain. The CDR3 covers 13 residues. Germline V gene data show CDR1 as KGHSH and CDR2 as LQKENI. The V and J ends lost 3 bases and 1 base respectively, with 6 bases between them. CDR3 sequence (DNA): TGTGCCAGCTCACCGGGAGATAACTATGGCTACACCTTC. It is translated as CASSPGDNYGYTF.

The chain uses TRBV7-2 and TRBJ2-3; 8 nucleotides agree with TRBD1. The CDR3 contains 14 residues. CDR1 SGHTA and CDR2 FQGNSA come from the germline V gene. With 3 bases clipped from V and 8 bases from J, the junction kept 7 bases outside the gene matches. The CDR3 sequence: CASSFRQGRSTQYF. CDR3 sequence (DNA): TGTGCCAGCAGCTTCCGACAGGGGAGGAGTACGCAGTATTTT. Together with reference TRBV7-2 and TRBJ2-3, the CDR3 gives the full variable domain: GAGVSQSPSNKVTEKGKDVELRCDPISGHTALYWYRQSLGQGLEFLIYFQGNSAPDKSGLPSDRFSAERTGGSVSTLTIQRTQQEDSAVYLCASSFRQGRSTQYFGPGTRLTVL.

The chain links TRBV6-1 to TRBJ2-1, with D perhaps matching TRBD2 (5 bases). The germline gives CDR1 MNHNS, CDR2 SASEGT. V dropped 6 bases and J dropped 10 bases, with 19 bases sitting between them. CDR3 length: 14 residues. CDR3 protein: CASSYDRGRREQFF. For the CDR3, the DNA is TGTGCCAGCAGCTACGACCGCGGCAGGAGGGAGCAGTTCTTC.

CDR3 nucleotide sequence: TGCGCCAGCAGCTTTAAAGGACAGAACACTGAAGCTTTCTTT. Translation gives CASSFKGQNTEAFF. The V call is TRBV5-1, the J call TRBJ1-1; tentative D call: TRBD1 (5 bases). Trimming stripped 2 bases from V and 1 base from J, with 9 bases between. The length of the CDR3 is 14 residues. The germline gives CDR1 SGHRS, CDR2 YFSETQ. Full variable domain (missing parts from reference TRBV5-1 and TRBJ1-1): KAGVTQTPRYLIKTRGQQVTLSCSPISGHRSVSWYQQTPGQGLQFLFEYFSETQRNKGNFPGRFSGRQFSNSRSEMNVSTLELGDSALYLCASSFKGQNTEAFFGQGTRLTVV.

This clone was seen just once. V gene TRBV9 combines with J gene TRBJ1-2; 7 nucleotides match TRBD1. The V gene end was trimmed by 1 base and the J gene end by 3 bases; junction bases not matched to a gene: 6. CDR3 length: 15 amino acids. Germline V gene sequence: CDR1 SGDLS, CDR2 YYNGEE. This CDR3 is CASSVTPGTDYGYTF. CDR3 coding DNA: TGTGCCAGCAGCGTAACTCCTGGGACAGACTATGGCTACACCTTC.

The chain couples TRBV19 to TRBJ2-5, with 13 bases matching TRBD2. Per the germline V gene, CDR1 is LNHDA and CDR2 is SQIVND (reference sequence). Trimming cost V 4 bases and J 0 bases; bases outside gene matches: 11. CDR3 length: 19 residues. DNA for the CDR3: TGTGCCAGTAGTACCCGGACTAGCGGGAGTTTCTCTCACCAAGAGACCCAGTACTTC. Its translation: CASSTRTSGSFSHQETQYF.

The gene calls are TRBV29-1 and TRBJ1-4, with D maybe TRBD1 (5 bases). Trimming removed 2 bases from V and 2 bases from J, with 15 bases in between. The germline V gene has CDR1 SQVTM and CDR2 ANQGSEA. This CDR3 contains 16 residues. The CDR3 DNA sequence: TGCAGCGTTGAATTCCCCGCGGCAGGGACTAATGAAAAACTGTTTTTT. Protein product: CSVEFPAAGTNEKLFF.

This chain links TRBV5-6 with TRBJ2-5; D ambiguous. The germline V and J ends were trimmed by 0 bases and 3 bases, with 12 bases remaining between them. The CDR3 runs to 15 residues. CDR1 and CDR2 (germline): SGHDT, YYEEEE. The CDR3 protein is CASSLGLWQEETQYF. The DNA for the CDR3 is TGTGCCAGCAGCTTGGGCCTGTGGCAGGAAGAGACCCAGTACTTC.

The CDR3 here is CASSSTGGAGYTF. The CDR3 nucleotides read TGTGCCAGCAGCTCGACGGGGGGGGCGGGCTACACCTTC. The gene calls are TRBV9 and TRBJ1-2; D might be TRBD1 (6 bases). CDR1 is SGDLS, CDR2 YYNGEE, per germline. Trimming removed 4 bases at V and 8 bases at J, with 15 bases between. This CDR3 has 13 amino acids.

This chain joins TRBV13 and TRBJ2-5; 9 nucleotides line up with TRBD2. The CDR3 sequence is 15 residues long. V lost 0 bases, J lost 4 bases, and 3 bases stayed unmatched. Germline V lookup: CDR1 PRHDT, CDR2 FYEKMQ (reference sequence). DNA for the CDR3: TGTGCCAGCAGCTTAGGGCGGGGGGGAGGAGAGACCCAGTACTTC. Its protein product is CASSLGRGGGETQYF.

The J gene is TRBJ2-1, the V gene TRBV12-5; 7 bases are shared with TRBD2. The CDR3 covers 13 residues. CDR1 is LGHNT, CDR2 FRNRAP, per germline. V lost 1 base to trimming and J lost 7 bases; unmatched junction nucleotides: 1. The CDR3 region is CASGLAGGNEQFF. The CDR3 coding sequence is TGTGCTAGTGGTTTGGCCGGGGGGAATGAGCAGTTCTTC.

The chain employs TRBV4-2 and TRBJ1-2; D is uncertain. The CDR3 length is 14 residues. Germline CDR1 and CDR2: LGHNA and YNFKEQ. Deletions cut 7 bases from V and 3 bases from J, with 15 bases between. Here the CDR3 DNA reads TGTGCCAGCACCCATAGCCTCGTAGACTATGGCTACACCTTC. Translated, it gives CASTHSLVDYGYTF.

The chain has TRBV5-4 and TRBJ2-7, with 7 bases lining up with TRBD2. The CDR3 is 14 amino acids. The J segment lost 0 bases and the V segment lost 7 bases, leaving 7 bases of the junction unmatched. CDR1 is SGHNT and CDR2 is YYREEE in the germline V gene (reference sequence). The CDR3 DNA reads TGTGCCAGCCCGAGGCGGGAGAACTCCTACGAGCAGTACTTC. This gives the protein CASPRRENSYEQYF.

The chain joins TRBV28 to TRBJ2-3; TRBD2 matches 12 bases. The CDR3 consists of 17 residues. V lost 5 bases and J lost 2; bases outside the gene matches: 8. The germline V gene encodes CDR1 MDHEN and CDR2 SYDVKM. CDR3 nucleotides: TGTGCCAGCAGTCCATGGACTAGCGGGACGTACACAGATACGCAGTATTTT. Translated: CASSPWTSGTYTDTQYF.

This chain uses TRBV28 with TRBJ2-7, with D possibly TRBD1 on 6 matching bases. In germline, CDR1 is MDHEN, CDR2 SYDVKM. This CDR3 region has 14 residues. V lost 2 bases to trimming and J lost 6 bases, with 14 bases between them. The CDR3 DNA follows: TGTGCCAGCAGTTTACCGACTCAGGGGTCCGAGCAGTACTTC. It yields the protein CASSLPTQGSEQYF.

The chain is built from TRBV4-1 and TRBJ1-2; the match to TRBD1 covers 9 bases. Germline V lookup: CDR1 MGHRA, CDR2 YSYEKL. V lost 2 bases and J lost 6; bases outside the gene matches: 7. This CDR3 contains 15 residues. For the CDR3, the DNA is TGCGCCAGCAGCCAAAGGACAGGGGAAGAAGATGGCTACACCTTC. Translation gives CASSQRTGEEDGYTF.

This rearrangement joins TRBV6-4 to TRBJ2-5; 8 bases match TRBD2. Trimming took 2 bases from V and 1 from J; bases not matched to a gene: 3. CDR1 is MRHNA and CDR2 is SNTAGT in the germline V gene. The CDR3 contains 15 residues. This CDR3 reads CASSDAAGAQETQYF. As DNA, the CDR3 is TGTGCCAGCAGTGACGCAGCGGGGGCCCAAGAGACCCAGTACTTC.

This chain uses TRBV30 with TRBJ2-5; maybe TRBD2 (5 bases). The CDR3 runs to 12 residues. Trimming removed 6 bases from V and 5 bases from J, with 13 bases in between. Germline CDR1 is GTSNPN and CDR2 is SVGIG (reference sequence). CDR3 loop: CACRGSGETQYF. For the CDR3, the DNA is TGTGCCTGCCGTGGGAGTGGTGAGACCCAGTACTTC.

The CDR3 coding sequence is TGTGCCAGCCGGGCGGACTCGACCCGGCAGTACTTC. Its translation: CASRADSTRQYF. The chain is built from TRBV6-1 and TRBJ2-7; a possible D gene is TRBD2 (5 bases). V gave up 8 bases and J gave up 9 bases, with 17 bases separating them. Germline CDR1 reads MNHNS; CDR2 reads SASEGT. The CDR3 is 12 residues long.

The sample holds a few counts of this clone. The chain joins TRBV30 to TRBJ2-1; TRBD1 matches 7 bases. J gave up 8 bases and V 5 bases, and 3 bases lay outside the gene matches. CDR1 is GTSNPN, CDR2 SVGIG, per germline (reference sequence). The CDR3 spans 11 residues. Written as DNA, the CDR3 is TGTGCCTGGGAAGGGGGCGATGAGCAGTTCTTC. Its translation is CAWEGGDEQFF. Filled out from reference TRBV30 and TRBJ2-1, the complete variable domain reads SQTIHQWPATLVQPVGSPLSLECTVEGTSNPNLYWYRQAAGRGLQLLFYSVGIGQISSEVPQNLSASRPQDRQFILSSKKLLLSDSGFYLCAWEGGDEQFFGPGTRLTVL.